This TCR beta chain was observed in a study of identical twins. The CDR3 is 13 amino acids. Germline V gene sequence: CDR1 SQVTM, CDR2 ANQGSEA. This clonotype was seen a few times. Via MiXCR, TCRdb re-called the 5' RACE reads, giving one row per CDR3 protein. The sample holds roughly 1.6 million distinct CDR3 sequences, roughly 35% seen once. Donors uniformly comprised healthy Caucasians. This clonotype was obtained from a newborn girl in good health. Sequenced material: cord blood. This chain joins TRBV29-1 and TRBJ1-4; the D is unclear. CDR3 residues: CLWASATNEKLFF. CDR3 nucleotide sequence: TGCTTGTGGGCGAGTGCAACTAATGAAAAACTGTTTTTT.